Following are 5 T cell receptor beta chains from one sample sequenced in a study of T cell repertoires in aging, cancer and after chemotherapy. TCR beta rearrangements were amplified from peripheral blood genomic DNA. Multiplex touch-down PCR with TRB-A/B primers amplified rearranged V-D-J TRB sequences. Each CDR3 protein is one row after TCRdb ran MiXCR on the multiplex PCR reads. Of roughly 9,100 distinct CDR3 sequences listed, roughly 35% are singletons. The sample consisted of blood. These receptors were taken from a human donor in good health.

This clonotype is termed medium-sized. This sequence joins TRBV11-3 and TRBJ2-5, with a possible D match to TRBD1 (6 bases). This CDR3 contains 15 residues. V dropped 4 bases and J dropped 5 bases, with 17 bases sitting between them. Germline loops: CDR1 SGHNT, CDR2 YENEEA. The CDR3 loop reads CASSSIRGEWETQYF. The DNA of the CDR3 is TGTGCCAGCAGCTCAATCAGGGGAGAGTGGGAGACCCAGTACTTC.

This clonotype was seen a few times. The chain combines TRBV24-1 with TRBJ2-3; D tentatively fits TRBD1 or TRBD2 (5 bases each). The CDR3 totals 13 residues. CDR1 and CDR2 from the germline V gene are KGHDR and SFDVKD. The CDR3 sequence: CRAPGPSTDTQYF. The CDR3 DNA sequence: TGTCGAGCGCCGGGGCCGAGCACAGATACGCAGTATTTT.

The chain joins TRBV24-1 to TRBJ1-5; 10 bases line up with TRBD1. The V gene's germline CDR1 is KGHDR and CDR2 SFDVKD. This CDR3 comprises 15 residues. Losses at the gene ends were 9 bases for V and 5 bases for J; bases not matched to a gene: 9. The CDR3 loop is CATHPGGTGDQPQHF. CDR3 nucleotides: TGTGCCACCCACCCCGGAGGGACAGGGGATCAGCCCCAGCATTTT.

This clonotype was found once. This sequence joins TRBV12-3 or TRBV12-4 and TRBJ1-1; TRBD1 agrees at 9 bases. The CDR3 runs to 15 residues. V shed 8 bases, J shed 3 bases, and the junction held 10 bases outside the gene matches. CDR3 loop: CASLPQTGGYTEAFF. The CDR3 DNA reads as TGTGCCAGCTTGCCACAGACAGGGGGGTACACTGAAGCTTTCTTT.

The chain recombines TRBV6-5 with TRBJ1-5, with D possibly being TRBD1 (5 bases). V lost 0 bases to trimming and J lost 5 bases, with 8 bases between them. The CDR3 sequence is 14 residues long. Germline CDR1 MNHEY, CDR2 SVGAGI. As DNA, the CDR3 is TGTGCCAGCAGTTACTCGGGGGGGGATCAGCCCCAGCATTTT. As protein: CASSYSGGDQPQHF.